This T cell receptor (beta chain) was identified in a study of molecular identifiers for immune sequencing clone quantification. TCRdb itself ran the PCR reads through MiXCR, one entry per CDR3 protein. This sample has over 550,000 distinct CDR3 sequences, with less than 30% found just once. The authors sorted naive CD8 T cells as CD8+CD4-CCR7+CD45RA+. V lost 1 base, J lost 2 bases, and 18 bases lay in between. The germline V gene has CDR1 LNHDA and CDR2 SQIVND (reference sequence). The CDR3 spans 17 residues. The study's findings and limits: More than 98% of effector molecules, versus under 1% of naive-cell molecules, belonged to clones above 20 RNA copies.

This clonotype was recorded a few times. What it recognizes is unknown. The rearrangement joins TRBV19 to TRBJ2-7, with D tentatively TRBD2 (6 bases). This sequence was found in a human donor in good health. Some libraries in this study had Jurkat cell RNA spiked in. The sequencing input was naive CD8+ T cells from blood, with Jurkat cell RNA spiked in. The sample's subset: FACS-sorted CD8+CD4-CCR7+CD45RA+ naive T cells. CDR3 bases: TGTGCCAGTAGTATAGGGCCCCTGAGCGGGTCCCCCTACGAGCAGTACTTC. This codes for CASSIGPLSGSPYEQYF. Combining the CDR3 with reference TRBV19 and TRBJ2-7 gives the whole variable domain DGGITQSPKYLFRKEGQNVTLSCEQNLNHDAMYWYRQDPGQGLRLIYYSQIVNDFQKGDIAEGYSVSREKKESFPLTVTSAQKNPTAFYLCASSIGPLSGSPYEQYFGPGTRLTVT.